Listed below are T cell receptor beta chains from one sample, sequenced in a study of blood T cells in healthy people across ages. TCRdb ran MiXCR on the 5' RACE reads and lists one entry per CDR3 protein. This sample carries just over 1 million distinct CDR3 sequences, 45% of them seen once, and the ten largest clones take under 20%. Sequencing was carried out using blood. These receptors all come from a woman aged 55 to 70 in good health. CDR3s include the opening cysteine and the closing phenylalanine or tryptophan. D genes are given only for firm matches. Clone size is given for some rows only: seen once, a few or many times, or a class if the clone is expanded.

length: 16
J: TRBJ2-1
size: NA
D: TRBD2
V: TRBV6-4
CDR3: CASSRTSGLSYNEQFF
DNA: TGTGCCAGCAGCCGAACTAGCGGGCTTTCCTACAATGAGCAGTTCTTC

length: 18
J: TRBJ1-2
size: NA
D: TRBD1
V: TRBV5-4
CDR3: CASSSRTGGRGQRYGYTF
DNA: TGTGCCAGCAGCTCACGGACGGGTGGCAGGGGGCAGAGATATGGCTACACCTTC

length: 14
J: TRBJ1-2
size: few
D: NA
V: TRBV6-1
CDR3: CASIAGRLNYGYTF
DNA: TGTGCCAGCATTGCGGGACGGCTTAACTATGGCTACACCTTC

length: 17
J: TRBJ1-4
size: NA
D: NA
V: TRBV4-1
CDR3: CASSLRTASSRDEKLFF
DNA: TGCGCCAGCAGCCTCCGGACAGCCAGCTCGAGGGATGAAAAACTGTTTTTT

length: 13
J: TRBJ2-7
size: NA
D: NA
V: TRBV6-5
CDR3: CASSYSMTYEQYF
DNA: TGTGCCAGCAGTTACTCGATGACCTACGAGCAGTACTTC

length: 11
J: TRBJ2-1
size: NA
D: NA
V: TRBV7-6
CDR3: CASSLNHEQFF
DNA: TGTGCCAGCAGCCTAAACCATGAGCAGTTCTTC

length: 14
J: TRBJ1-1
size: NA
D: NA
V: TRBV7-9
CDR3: CASSPNRMNTEAFF
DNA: TGTGCCAGCAGCCCTAATAGAATGAACACTGAAGCTTTCTTT

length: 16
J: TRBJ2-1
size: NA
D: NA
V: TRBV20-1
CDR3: CSARGRAESSYNEQFF
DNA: TGCAGTGCTAGAGGAAGAGCGGAGAGCTCCTACAATGAGCAGTTCTTC

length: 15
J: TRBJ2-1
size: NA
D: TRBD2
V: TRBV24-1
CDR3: CATSDAGTSDNEQFF
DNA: TGTGCCACCAGTGACGCCGGGACTAGCGACAATGAGCAGTTCTTC

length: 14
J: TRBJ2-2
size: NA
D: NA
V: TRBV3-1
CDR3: CASSQVAGAGELFF
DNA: TGTGCCAGCAGCCAAGTTGCAGGAGCCGGGGAGCTGTTTTTT

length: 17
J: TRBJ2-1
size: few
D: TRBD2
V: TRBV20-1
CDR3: CSASQIPTSGNNNEQFF
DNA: TGCAGTGCTAGCCAAATACCGACTAGCGGGAATAACAATGAGCAGTTCTTC

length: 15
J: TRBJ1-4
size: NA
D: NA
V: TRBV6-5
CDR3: CASSRNAGGYEKLFF
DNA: TGTGCCAGCAGTCGCAATGCGGGGGGCTATGAAAAACTGTTTTTT

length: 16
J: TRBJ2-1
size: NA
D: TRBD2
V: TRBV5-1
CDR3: CASSLAGTSGSGEQFF
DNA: TGCGCCAGCAGCTTGGCCGGGACTAGCGGGAGCGGTGAGCAGTTCTTC

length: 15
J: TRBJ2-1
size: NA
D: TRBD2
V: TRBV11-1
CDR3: CASSVGLVGFNEQFF
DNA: TGTGCCAGCAGCGTGGGACTAGTAGGATTCAATGAGCAGTTCTTC

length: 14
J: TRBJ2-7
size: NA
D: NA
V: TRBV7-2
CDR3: CASSPMAGTYEQYF
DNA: TGTGCCAGCAGCCCAATGGCGGGGACCTACGAGCAGTACTTC

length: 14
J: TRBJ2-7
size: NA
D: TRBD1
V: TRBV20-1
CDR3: CSARDRGFSYEQYF
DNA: TGCAGTGCTAGAGACAGGGGGTTCTCCTACGAGCAGTACTTC

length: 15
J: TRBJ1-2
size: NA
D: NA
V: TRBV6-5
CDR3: CASSYQQGDNYGYTF
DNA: TGTGCCAGCAGTTACCAACAAGGGGATAACTATGGCTACACCTTC

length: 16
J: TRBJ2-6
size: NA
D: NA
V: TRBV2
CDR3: CASSRGLPSGANVLTF
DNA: TGTGCCAGCAGCCGAGGACTGCCCTCTGGGGCCAACGTCCTGACTTTC

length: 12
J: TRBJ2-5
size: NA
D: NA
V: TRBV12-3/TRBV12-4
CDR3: CATRPGEETQYF
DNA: TGTGCCACACGACCGGGAGAAGAGACCCAGTACTTC

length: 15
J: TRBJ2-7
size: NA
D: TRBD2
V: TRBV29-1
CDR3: CSVEDQGTSGSQQYF
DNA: TGCAGCGTTGAAGATCAGGGGACTAGCGGGAGCCAGCAGTACTTC

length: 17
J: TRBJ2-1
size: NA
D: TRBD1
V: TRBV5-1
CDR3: CASSLASLGQAYNEQFF
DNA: TGCGCCAGCAGCTTGGCATCCTTGGGACAGGCCTACAATGAGCAGTTCTTC

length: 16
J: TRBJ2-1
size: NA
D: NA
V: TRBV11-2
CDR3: CASSLRSIGSYNEQFF
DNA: TGTGCCAGCAGCTTGAGGAGTATAGGCTCCTACAATGAGCAGTTCTTC

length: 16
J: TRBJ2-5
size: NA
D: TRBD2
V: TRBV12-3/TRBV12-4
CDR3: CASSLARTSIKETQYF
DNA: TGTGCCAGCAGTTTAGCCCGGACTAGTATAAAAGAGACCCAGTACTTC

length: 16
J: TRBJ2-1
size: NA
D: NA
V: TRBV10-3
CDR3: CAISPTTRDNDNEQFF
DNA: TGCGCCATCAGCCCGACGACCAGGGACAACGACAATGAGCAGTTCTTC

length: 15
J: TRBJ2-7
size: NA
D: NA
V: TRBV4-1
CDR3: CASSQDSGYYYEQYF
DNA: TGCGCCAGCAGCCAAGATTCAGGATACTACTACGAGCAGTACTTC

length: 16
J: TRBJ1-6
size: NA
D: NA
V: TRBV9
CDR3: CASSVGAANYNSPLHF
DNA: TGTGCCAGCAGCGTAGGGGCAGCCAACTATAATTCACCCCTCCACTTT

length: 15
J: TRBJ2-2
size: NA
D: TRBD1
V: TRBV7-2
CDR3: CASSSRTGGTGELFF
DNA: TGTGCCAGCAGCTCCCGGACAGGGGGCACCGGGGAGCTGTTTTTT

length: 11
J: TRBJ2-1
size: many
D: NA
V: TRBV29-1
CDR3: CSVGRDNEQFF
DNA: TGCAGCGTCGGACGGGACAATGAGCAGTTCTTC

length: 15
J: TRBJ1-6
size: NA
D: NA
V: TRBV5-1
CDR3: CASSPEGVGNSPLHF
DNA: TGCGCCAGCAGCCCTGAGGGGGTCGGTAATTCACCCCTCCACTTT

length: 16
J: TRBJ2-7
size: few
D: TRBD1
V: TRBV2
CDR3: CASSEAPAGTAYEQYF
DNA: TGTGCCAGCAGTGAAGCGCCGGCCGGGACAGCCTACGAGCAGTACTTC

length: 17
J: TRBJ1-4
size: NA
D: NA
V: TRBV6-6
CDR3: CASSYSARGTTNEKLFF
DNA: TGTGCCAGCAGTTACTCGGCCAGGGGCACAACTAATGAAAAACTGTTTTTT

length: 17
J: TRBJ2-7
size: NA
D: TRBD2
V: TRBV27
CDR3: CTSSSRTSGRSAYEQYF
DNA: TGTACCAGCAGTTCCCGGACTAGCGGGAGGTCTGCCTACGAGCAGTACTTC

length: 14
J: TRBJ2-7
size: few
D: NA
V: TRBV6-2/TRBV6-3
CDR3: CASSTKRSSYEQYF
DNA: TGTGCCAGCAGCACCAAGCGGAGCTCCTACGAGCAGTACTTC

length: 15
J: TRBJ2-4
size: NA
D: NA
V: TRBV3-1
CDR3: CASSLRTGAKNIQYF
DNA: TGTGCCAGCAGCCTCCGGACGGGAGCCAAAAACATTCAGTACTTC

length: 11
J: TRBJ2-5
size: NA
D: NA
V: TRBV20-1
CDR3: CSASLAETQYF
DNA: TGCAGTGCTAGCTTAGCGGAGACCCAGTACTTC

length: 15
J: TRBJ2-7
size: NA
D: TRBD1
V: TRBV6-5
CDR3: CASSYGRGLPYEQYF
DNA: TGTGCCAGCAGTTACGGCAGGGGGCTACCCTACGAGCAGTACTTC

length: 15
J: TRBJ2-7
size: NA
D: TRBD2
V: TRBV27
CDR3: CASSSAERELYEQYF
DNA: TGTGCCAGCAGTTCGGCAGAGCGGGAGCTATACGAGCAGTACTTC

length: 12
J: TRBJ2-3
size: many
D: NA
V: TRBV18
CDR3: CASSPSADTQYF
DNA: TGTGCCAGCTCACCGTCCGCAGATACGCAGTATTTT

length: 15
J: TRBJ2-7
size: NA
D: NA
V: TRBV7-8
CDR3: CASSFSGGLGYEQYF
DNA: TGTGCCAGCAGCTTCTCCGGGGGGCTCGGTTACGAGCAGTACTTC

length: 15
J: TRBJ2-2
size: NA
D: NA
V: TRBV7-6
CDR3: CASSVPTKTTGELFF
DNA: TGTGCCAGCAGCGTGCCGACCAAGACCACCGGGGAGCTGTTTTTT

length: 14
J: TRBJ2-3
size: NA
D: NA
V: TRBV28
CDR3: CASSGTPTTDTQYF
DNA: TGTGCCAGCAGCGGGACGCCAACCACAGATACGCAGTATTTT

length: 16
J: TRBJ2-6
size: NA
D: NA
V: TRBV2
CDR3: CASSENGNSGANVLTF
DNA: TGTGCCAGCAGTGAAAATGGAAACTCTGGGGCCAACGTCCTGACTTTC

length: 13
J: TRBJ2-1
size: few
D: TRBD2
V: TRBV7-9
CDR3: CASSLAGGQEQFF
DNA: TGTGCCAGCAGTCTAGCGGGAGGACAGGAGCAGTTCTTC

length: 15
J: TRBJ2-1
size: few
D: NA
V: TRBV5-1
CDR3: CASSLELGGYNEQFF
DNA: TGCGCCAGCAGCTTGGAATTGGGTGGGTACAATGAGCAGTTCTTC

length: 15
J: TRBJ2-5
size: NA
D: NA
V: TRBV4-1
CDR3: CASSQMEGGLNEQYF
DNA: TGCGCCAGCAGCCAGATGGAGGGCGGGCTCAATGAGCAGTACTTC

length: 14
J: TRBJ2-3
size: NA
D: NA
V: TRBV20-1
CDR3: CSAPWESTTDTQYF
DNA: TGCAGTGCTCCCTGGGAGTCGACCACAGATACGCAGTATTTT

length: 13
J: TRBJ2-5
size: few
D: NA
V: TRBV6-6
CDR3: CASRGGSLETQYF
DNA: TGTGCCAGCAGGGGGGGCTCCTTGGAGACCCAGTACTTC

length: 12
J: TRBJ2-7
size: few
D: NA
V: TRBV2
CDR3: CASRQENYEQYF
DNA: TGTGCCAGCCGACAGGAAAACTACGAGCAGTACTTC

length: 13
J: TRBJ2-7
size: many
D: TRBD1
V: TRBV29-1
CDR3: CSVRTGAANEQYF
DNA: TGCAGCGTTAGGACAGGGGCAGCAAACGAGCAGTACTTC

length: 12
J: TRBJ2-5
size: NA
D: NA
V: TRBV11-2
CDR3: CASSFGTETQYF
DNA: TGTGCCAGCAGCTTCGGGACTGAGACCCAGTACTTC

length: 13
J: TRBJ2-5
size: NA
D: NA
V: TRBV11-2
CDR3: CASSLVPSETQYF
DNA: TGTGCCAGCAGCTTAGTTCCCTCGGAGACCCAGTACTTC

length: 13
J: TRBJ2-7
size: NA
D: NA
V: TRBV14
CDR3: CASSLRDTREQYF
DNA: TGTGCCAGCAGCCTACGGGACACCCGAGAGCAGTACTTC

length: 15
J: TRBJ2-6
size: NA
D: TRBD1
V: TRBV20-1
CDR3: CSATGGSSGANVLTF
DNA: TGCAGTGCGACAGGGGGATCATCAGGGGCCAACGTCCTGACTTTC

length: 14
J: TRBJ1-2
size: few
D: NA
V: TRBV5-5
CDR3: CASSRDLILRGYTF
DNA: TGTGCCAGCAGCCGGGACCTGATCCTGAGGGGCTACACCTTC

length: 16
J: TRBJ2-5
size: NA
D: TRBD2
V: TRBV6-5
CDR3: CASSYSGLAGWETQYF
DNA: TGTGCCAGCAGTTACTCCGGACTAGCGGGATGGGAGACCCAGTACTTC